This T cell receptor beta chain was profiled in a study of molecular identifiers for immune sequencing clone quantification. Study findings and constraints: Amid roughly 1 million naive cells, spiked Jurkat TCR RNA from one cell was reportedly still detectable. Clones above 20 RNA copies contained over 98% of effector molecules but under 1% of naive ones.

With listed TCR primers and previously described methods, bulk TCR libraries were prepared. From the PCR reads, TCRdb called clonotypes with MiXCR, one entry per CDR3 protein. The sample includes about 510,000 distinct CDR3 sequences, 20% to 25% seen only once; the top ten take more than 0.8%. The authors gated naive CD8 T cells as CD8+CD4-CCR7+CD45RA+ for sorting. CDR3 length: 15 residues. V lost 4 bases, J lost 2 bases, and 4 bases stayed unmatched. Germline CDR1 is DFQATT and CDR2 is SNEGSKA (reference sequence). This clonotype showed up just a few times. Its antigen remains unidentified. The receptor's source is a human donor in good health. Some libraries in this study had Jurkat cell RNA spiked in. The sequencing sample was made of naive CD8+ T cells from blood, with Jurkat cell RNA spiked in. Subset in this sample: FACS-sorted CD8+CD4-CCR7+CD45RA+ naive T cells. The rearrangement links TRBV20-1 to TRBJ2-3, with 12 bases that match TRBD2. The DNA for the CDR3 is TGCAGTGCTATACGGACTAGCGGGACCACAGATACGCAGTATTTT. Protein: CSAIRTSGTTDTQYF.